This TCR beta chain is from a study of blood T cell repertoires in COVID-19. Study as a whole: COVID-19 samples collected from the United States, Italy and Spain covered acute and convalescent phases. Sources were T cells, B-cell-depleted T cells, or PBMCs; the material itself was cDNA or gDNA.

Germline V gene sequence: CDR1 MNHEY, CDR2 SMNVEV (reference sequence). V lost 3 bases to trimming and J lost 0 bases, with 8 bases between them. The CDR3 spans 14 residues. The repertoire was sequenced with immunoSEQ multiplex PCR; TCRdb's copy has only in-frame clones and lacks some. The sample includes 250,000 to 350,000 clones, 70% to 85% of them seen just once. This sequence was found in a human donor with COVID-19, enrolled during active disease. The donor label of this sample is uncertain. The sample consisted of peripheral blood. This chain connects TRBV27 to TRBJ1-1, with D unclear. The CDR3 region has the DNA TGTGCCAGCAGTTTGTCTGACTTGAACACTGAAGCTTTCTTT. Amino acid sequence: CASSLSDLNTEAFF.